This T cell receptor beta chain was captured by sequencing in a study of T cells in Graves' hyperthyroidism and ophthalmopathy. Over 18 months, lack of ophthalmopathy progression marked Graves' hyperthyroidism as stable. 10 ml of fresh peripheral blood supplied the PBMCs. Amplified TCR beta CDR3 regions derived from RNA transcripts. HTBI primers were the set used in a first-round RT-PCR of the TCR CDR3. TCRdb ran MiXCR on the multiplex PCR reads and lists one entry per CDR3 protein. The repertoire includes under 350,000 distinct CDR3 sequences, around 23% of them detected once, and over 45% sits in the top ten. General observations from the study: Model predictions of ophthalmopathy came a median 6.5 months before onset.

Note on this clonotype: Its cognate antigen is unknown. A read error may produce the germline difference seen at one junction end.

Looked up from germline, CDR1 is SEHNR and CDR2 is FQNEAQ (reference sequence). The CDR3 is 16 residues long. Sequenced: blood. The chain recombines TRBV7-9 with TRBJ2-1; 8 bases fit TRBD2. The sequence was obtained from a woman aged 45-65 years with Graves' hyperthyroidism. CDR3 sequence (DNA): TGTGTCAGCAGCCCCCAAGCGGGAGTCGTCTACAATGAGCAGTTCTTC. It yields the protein CVSSPQAGVVYNEQFF.